This T cell receptor (beta chain) was documented in a study of T cell repertoires in aging, cancer and after chemotherapy. Background on the study: Six age groups, ranging from 30 or younger to 70 or older, included the donors.

Amplification of TCR beta used genomic DNA extracted from peripheral blood. This clonotype appeared a few times. V was shortened by 7 bases and J by 7 bases, with 12 bases between the two germline ends. The CDR3 covers 13 residues. The germline CDR1 and CDR2 sequences are SGHDT and YYEEEE. TRB rearrangements spanning V, D and J were amplified using mixed TRB-A/B primers. TCRdb processed the multiplex PCR reads anew with MiXCR; each CDR3 protein has one entry. The sample holds about 17,000 distinct CDR3 sequences, roughly half seen once. This receptor was identified in a human donor in good health. Sequences were obtained from blood. The chain carries TRBV5-6 and TRBJ1-6, with D possibly TRBD1 on 6 matching bases. CDR3 bases: TGTGCCAGCGCCGACAGGAGGAATTCACCCCTCCACTTT. Translating it yields CASADRRNSPLHF.